The 19 T cell receptor beta chains presented below share a single source sample, sequenced in a study of human T cells and chemical hapten exposure. Using its own MiXCR run on the RACE reads, TCRdb lists one record per CDR3 protein. The sample contains about 120,000 distinct CDR3 sequences, around 10% of which appear only once. Time point: patch test 3, about 24 weeks after DPC sensitization. As to treatment: therapeutic diphenylcyclopropenone sensitization with weekly scalp DPC. Sequencing was performed on whole blood, taken in connection with sensitization to the hapten diphenylcyclopropenone (DPC). The receptors here all came from a woman aged 45-65 years with alopecia areata. Some clones in this sample may be carry-over from other donors' samples.

This clonotype was seen only a few times. The genes are TRBV7-8 and TRBJ2-3; no clear D. CDR3 length equals 14 residues. Trimming took off 3 bases at V and 2 bases at J, with 9 bases between the two ends. Germline CDR1 and CDR2: SGHVS and FQNEAQ. The CDR3 here is CASSFRRFTDTQYF. CDR3 coding DNA: TGTGCCAGCAGCTTCCGACGGTTCACAGATACGCAGTATTTT.

J is TRBJ1-2 and V is TRBV4-1; 7 bases line up with TRBD1. V trimming: 3 bases; J trimming: 4 bases; junction bases outside the gene matches: 14. Looked up from germline, CDR1 is MGHRA and CDR2 is YSYEKL. This CDR3 is 17 amino acids long. The CDR3 DNA follows: TGCGCCAGCAGCCACCTACTAACAGGGGATGAAGGCTATGGCTACACCTTC. Amino acids: CASSHLLTGDEGYGYTF.

This clonotype was counted at least ten times. The rearrangement joins TRBV20-1 to TRBJ1-6; D is ambiguous. CDR3 length: 17 amino acids. V was pared by 0 bases and J by 0 bases, with 12 bases between. The V gene's germline CDR1 is DFQATT and CDR2 SNEGSKA (reference sequence). This CDR3 is CSARDTPSSSYNSPLHF. DNA of the CDR3: TGCAGTGCTAGAGATACACCCTCGAGCTCCTATAATTCACCCCTCCACTTT.

The J gene is TRBJ2-3, the V gene TRBV20-1, with D possibly TRBD2 on 6 matching bases. CDR3 length: 15 residues. V shed 3 bases and J shed 3 bases, with 16 bases lying between them. Germline values: CDR1 DFQATT, CDR2 SNEGSKA (reference sequence). The CDR3 sequence: CSARGIAGPTDTQYF. The CDR3 DNA sequence: TGCAGTGCTAGGGGAATCGCGGGACCGACAGATACGCAGTATTTT.

The V gene is TRBV12-3 or TRBV12-4, the J gene TRBJ1-3; D ambiguous. The CDR3 extends over 14 amino acids. V was trimmed by 5 bases and J by 0 bases, leaving 8 bases between them. CDR3 residues: CASSLGDSGNTIYF. The CDR3 DNA reads as TGTGCCAGCAGTCTCGGGGACTCTGGAAACACCATATATTTT.

This clonotype occurred many times. The rearrangement joins TRBV7-2 to TRBJ2-7, with D perhaps matching TRBD1 (5 bases). In germline, CDR1 is SGHTA, CDR2 FQGNSA. The CDR3 has 14 residues. The V and J ends lost 0 bases and 2 bases respectively, with 8 bases between them. CDR3 protein: CASSLAARAYEQYF. For the CDR3, the DNA is TGTGCCAGCAGCTTAGCAGCCAGGGCCTACGAGCAGTACTTC.

The V and J genes are TRBV29-1 and TRBJ2-1; D perhaps matches TRBD2 (7 bases). Germline-derived CDR1 and CDR2 are SQVTM and ANQGSEA. CDR3 length equals 13 residues. V was cut by 4 bases and J by 3 bases, with 10 bases left in between. Here the CDR3 DNA reads TGCAGCGTTGTAGGGGGGGTCTACAATGAGCAGTTCTTC. It is translated as CSVVGGVYNEQFF.

The gene calls are TRBV29-1 and TRBJ2-5; perhaps TRBD1 as D (6 bases). The V gene's germline CDR1 is SQVTM and CDR2 ANQGSEA. The CDR3 has 16 amino acids. Trimming shortened V by 4 bases and J by 0 bases, and 18 bases separated the two germline ends. CDR3 protein: CSVGRGQGLHQETQYF. The CDR3 bases are TGCAGCGTTGGTCGTGGGCAGGGGCTACACCAAGAGACCCAGTACTTC.

The table lists this clonotype with a few counts. The rearrangement links TRBV28 to TRBJ2-7, with 7 positions matching TRBD2. V shed 5 bases, J shed 4 bases, and the junction held 11 bases outside the gene matches. This CDR3 contains 15 residues. Germline values: CDR1 MDHEN, CDR2 SYDVKM. As DNA, the CDR3 is TGTGCCAGCAGTCCCGGGGGGACGACCCCGTACGAGCAGTACTTC. This encodes CASSPGGTTPYEQYF.

This clonotype showed up just a few times. This chain joins TRBV6-1 and TRBJ1-1, with a tentative D call TRBD1 (5 bases). Between the trimmed V and J ends, which lost 2 bases and 5 bases, there was a span of 9 bases. The CDR3 has 13 amino acids. Germline assignment: CDR1 MNHNS and CDR2 SASEGT. The CDR3 DNA reads as TGTGCCAGCAGTGAAAGTAGGGGTACTGAAGCTTTCTTT. The encoded protein is CASSESRGTEAFF.

This clonotype was detected only a few times. V is TRBV7-6 and J is TRBJ2-1, with 16 bases aligning to TRBD2. Germline CDR1 SGHVS, CDR2 FNYEAQ. Trimming removed 5 bases from V and 5 bases from J; junction bases left unmatched: 9. The CDR3 runs to 18 residues. CDR3 bases: TGTGCCAGCAGCCTCTGGGGACTAGCGGGAGGGTCGGACAATGAGCAGTTCTTC. Translated: CASSLWGLAGGSDNEQFF. The complete variable domain, with remaining parts taken from reference TRBV7-6 and TRBJ2-1, reads GAGVSQSPRYKVTKRGQDVALRCDPISGHVSLYWYRQALGQGPEFLTYFNYEAQQDKSGLPNDRFSAERPEGSISTLTIQRTEQRDSAMYRCASSLWGLAGGSDNEQFFGPGTRLTVL.

The V gene is TRBV9, the J gene TRBJ2-2, with a tentative D call TRBD1 (5 bases). CDR1 is SGDLS, CDR2 YYNGEE, per germline. Trimming cost V 0 bases and J 7 bases, with 10 bases left between them. This CDR3 comprises 14 residues. CDR3 region: CASSVVQGSGELFF. Written as DNA, the CDR3 is TGTGCCAGCAGCGTAGTGCAGGGAAGCGGGGAGCTGTTTTTT.

This clonotype was seen ten or more times. The chain is built from TRBV30 and TRBJ1-1; 9 positions agree with TRBD1. J gave up 4 bases and V 1 base, and 1 base lay outside the gene matches. CDR3 size: 13 residues. Germline loops: CDR1 GTSNPN, CDR2 SVGIG (reference sequence). The CDR3 region is CAWSADRGTEAFF. CDR3 bases: TGTGCCTGGAGTGCGGACAGGGGCACTGAAGCTTTCTTT. The full variable domain, in which reference TRBV30 and TRBJ1-1 provide the parts outside the CDR3, is SQTIHQWPATLVQPVGSPLSLECTVEGTSNPNLYWYRQAAGRGLQLLFYSVGIGQISSEVPQNLSASRPQDRQFILSSKKLLLSDSGFYLCAWSADRGTEAFFGQGTRLTVV.

There are a few counts of this clonotype. The chain combines TRBV12-3 or TRBV12-4 with TRBJ2-3, with 8 nucleotides matching TRBD2. Germline trimming cut 5 bases from V and 5 bases from J; bases unmatched to any gene: 18. There are 18 residues in the CDR3. CDR3 bases: TGTGCCAGCAGTCCGTACGCCAGCGGGAGATTAGACGGAGATACGCAGTATTTT. Encoded protein: CASSPYASGRLDGDTQYF.

This clonotype was seen a single time. The V call is TRBV6-5, the J call TRBJ2-3; D not resolved. The germline V gene encodes CDR1 MNHEY and CDR2 SVGAGI. V gave up 1 base and J gave up 0 bases, with 8 bases separating them. The CDR3 sequence is 15 residues long. The CDR3: CASSYLGSSTDTQYF. In nucleotides, the CDR3 is TGTGCCAGCAGTTACTTGGGGTCTAGCACAGATACGCAGTATTTT.

J is TRBJ2-1 and V is TRBV20-1; 13 bases match TRBD2. This CDR3 region has 13 residues. From germline, CDR1 is DFQATT and CDR2 SNEGSKA (reference sequence). Germline trimming cut 6 bases from V and 10 bases from J; bases unmatched to any gene: 6. CDR3: CSARTSGRGEQFF. CDR3 DNA: TGCAGTGCCCGAACTAGCGGGAGGGGGGAGCAGTTCTTC.

CDR3: CASSSSDIKENSNQPQHF. Written as DNA, the CDR3 is TGTGCCAGCAGTTCCTCGGACATTAAGGAGAATAGCAATCAGCCCCAGCATTTT. V and J are TRBV6-5 and TRBJ1-5, with D perhaps TRBD1 (5 bases). Trimming stripped 4 bases from V and 0 bases from J, with 19 bases between. CDR3 length: 18 amino acids. The germline gives CDR1 MNHEY, CDR2 SVGAGI.

V gene TRBV7-2 combines with J gene TRBJ1-1; maybe TRBD1 (5 bases). The CDR3 covers 15 residues. Germline V lookup: CDR1 SGHTA, CDR2 FQGNSA. Trimming stripped 5 bases from V and 3 bases from J, with 16 bases between. DNA for the CDR3: TGTGCCAGCAGCCAACGGGGGGGAAGGCACACTGAAGCTTTCTTT. Translated: CASSQRGGRHTEAFF.

This clonotype came up many times. The chain couples TRBV10-3 to TRBJ2-2; 7 bases are a match to TRBD1. Germline loops: CDR1 ENHRY, CDR2 SYGVKD. J gave up 4 bases and V 7 bases, and 6 bases lay outside the gene matches. The CDR3 totals 14 residues. Here the CDR3 DNA reads TGTGCCATCACCGGACAGGTCTCCACCGGGGAGCTGTTTTTT. Translation: CAITGQVSTGELFF.